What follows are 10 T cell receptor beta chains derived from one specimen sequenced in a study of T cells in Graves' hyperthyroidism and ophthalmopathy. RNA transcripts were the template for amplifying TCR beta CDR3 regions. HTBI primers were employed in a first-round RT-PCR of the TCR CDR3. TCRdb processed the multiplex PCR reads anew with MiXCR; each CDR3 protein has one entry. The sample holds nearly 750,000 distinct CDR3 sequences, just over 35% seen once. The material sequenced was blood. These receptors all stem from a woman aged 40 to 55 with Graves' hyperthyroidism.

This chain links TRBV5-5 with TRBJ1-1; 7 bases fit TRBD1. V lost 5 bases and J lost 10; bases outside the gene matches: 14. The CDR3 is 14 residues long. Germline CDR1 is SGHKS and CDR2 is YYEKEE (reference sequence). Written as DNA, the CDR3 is TGTGCCAGCAGGGGACAGTCCAAGGGGGGGGGAGCTTTCTTT. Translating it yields CASRGQSKGGGAFF.

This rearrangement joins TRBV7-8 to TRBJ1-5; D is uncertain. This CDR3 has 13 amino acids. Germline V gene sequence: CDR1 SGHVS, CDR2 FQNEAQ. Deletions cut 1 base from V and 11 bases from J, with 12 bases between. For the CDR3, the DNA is TGTGCCAGCAGCTTAGGGTCCTGGGAGACCCAGCATTTT. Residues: CASSLGSWETQHF.

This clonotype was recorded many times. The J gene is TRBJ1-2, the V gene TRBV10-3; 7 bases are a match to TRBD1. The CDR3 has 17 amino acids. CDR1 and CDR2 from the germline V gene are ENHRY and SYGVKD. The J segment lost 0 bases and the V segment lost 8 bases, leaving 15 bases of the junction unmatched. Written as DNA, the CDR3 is TGTGCCATCTGGAATCTTGGACAGGAAAATCCTAACTATGGCTACACCTTC. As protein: CAIWNLGQENPNYGYTF.

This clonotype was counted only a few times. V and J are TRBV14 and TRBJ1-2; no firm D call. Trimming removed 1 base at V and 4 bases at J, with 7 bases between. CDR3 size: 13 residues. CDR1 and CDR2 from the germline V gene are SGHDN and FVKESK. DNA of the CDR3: TGTGCCAGCAGCCAAGGGGCCTTCTATGGCTACACCTTC. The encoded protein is CASSQGAFYGYTF.

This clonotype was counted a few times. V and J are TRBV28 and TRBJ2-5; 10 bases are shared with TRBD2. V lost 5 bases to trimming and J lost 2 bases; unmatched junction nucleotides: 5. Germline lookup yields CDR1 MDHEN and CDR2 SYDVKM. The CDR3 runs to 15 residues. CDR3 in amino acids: CASSPGTSEQETQYF. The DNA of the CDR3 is TGTGCCAGCAGTCCCGGGACTAGCGAACAAGAGACCCAGTACTTC.

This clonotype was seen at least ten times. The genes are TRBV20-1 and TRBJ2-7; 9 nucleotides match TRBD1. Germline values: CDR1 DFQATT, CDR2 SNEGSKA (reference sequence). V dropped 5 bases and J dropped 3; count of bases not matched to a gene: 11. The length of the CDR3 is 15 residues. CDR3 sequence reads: CSAPRLTGGVYEQYF. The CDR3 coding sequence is TGCAGTGCTCCCCGATTGACAGGGGGGGTCTACGAGCAGTACTTC.

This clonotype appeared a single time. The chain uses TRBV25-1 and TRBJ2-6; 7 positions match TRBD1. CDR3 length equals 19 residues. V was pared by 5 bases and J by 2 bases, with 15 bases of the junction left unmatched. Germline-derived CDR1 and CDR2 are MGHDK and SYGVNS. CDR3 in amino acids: CASSSTGTARGAGANVLTF. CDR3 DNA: TGTGCCAGCAGTTCCACCGGGACAGCTAGGGGTGCTGGGGCCAACGTCCTGACTTTC.

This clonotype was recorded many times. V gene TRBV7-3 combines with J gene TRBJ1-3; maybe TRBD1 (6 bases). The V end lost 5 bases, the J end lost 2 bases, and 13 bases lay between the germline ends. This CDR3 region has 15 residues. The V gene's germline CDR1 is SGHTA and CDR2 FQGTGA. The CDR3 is CASSHGAGAGNTIYF. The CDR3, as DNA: TGTGCCAGCAGCCACGGGGCAGGGGCTGGAAACACCATATATTTT.

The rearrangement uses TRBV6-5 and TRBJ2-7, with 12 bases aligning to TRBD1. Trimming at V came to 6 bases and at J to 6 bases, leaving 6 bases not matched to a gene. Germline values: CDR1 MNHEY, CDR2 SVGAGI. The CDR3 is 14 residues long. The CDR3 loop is CASRPGTGGLEQYF. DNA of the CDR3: TGTGCCAGCAGGCCCGGGACAGGGGGCCTCGAGCAGTACTTC.

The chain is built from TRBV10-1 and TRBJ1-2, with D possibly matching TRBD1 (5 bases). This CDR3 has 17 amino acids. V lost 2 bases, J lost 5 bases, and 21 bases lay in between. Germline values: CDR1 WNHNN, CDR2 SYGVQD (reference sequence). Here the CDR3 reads CASSETATARARYGYTF. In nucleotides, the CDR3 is TGCGCCAGCAGTGAGACGGCGACAGCGAGGGCGCGGTATGGCTACACCTTC.